Listed below are T cell receptor beta chains from one sample, sequenced in a study of CD8 T cells in ankylosing spondylitis. Using its own MiXCR run on the 5' RACE reads, TCRdb lists one record per CDR3 protein. This table holds fewer than 200,000 distinct CDR3 sequences, 15% to 20% found once. Source material: blood, either unsorted or a sorted T cell fraction (not recorded which). The receptors stem from a male donor under 35 with ankylosing spondylitis or in good health (not recorded which). The CDR3 runs from the conserved cysteine through the conserved F or W. A D gene is named only where the DNA matches it firmly. Some rows have no size entry. The others give once, few or many, or a class for an expanded clone.

abundance	v_gene	len	j_gene	d_gene	CDR3nt	CDR3aa
many	TRBV5-5	14	TRBJ2-2	NA	TGTGCCAGCAGCTTGGTCGTTCGGACCGGGGAGCTGTTTTTT	CASSLVVRTGELFF
many	TRBV9	16	TRBJ2-7	TRBD1	TGTGCCAGCAGCGCGGGGGGAACAGGGGGCTCGTACGAGCAGTACTTC	CASSAGGTGGSYEQYF
many	TRBV27	14	TRBJ2-7	NA	TGTGCCAGCAGTTTATCGTCCACCCCCTACGAGCAGTACTTC	CASSLSSTPYEQYF
many	TRBV12-3/TRBV12-4	14	TRBJ2-3	TRBD2	TGTGCCAGCAGTCTAGCGGGAGGCACAGATACGCAGTATTTT	CASSLAGGTDTQYF
many	TRBV5-6	13	TRBJ2-1	NA	TGTGCCAGCAGCGGGACTCCATACAATGAGCAGTTCTTC	CASSGTPYNEQFF
few	TRBV6-6	15	TRBJ1-2	NA	TGTGCCAGCAGTTACTCGGTGGGGGACGACTATGGCTACACCTTC	CASSYSVGDDYGYTF
once	TRBV7-8	14	TRBJ2-1	NA	TGTGCCAGCACGTCGCGGATCTCCTACAATGAGCAGTTCTTC	CASTSRISYNEQFF
many	TRBV7-9	14	TRBJ1-2	TRBD1	TGTGCCAGCAGCGGCCGGGACAGCAACTATGGCTACACCTTC	CASSGRDSNYGYTF
many	TRBV20-1	12	TRBJ1-5	NA	TGCAGTGCTGGAGGGAAAGATCAGCCCCAGCATTTT	CSAGGKDQPQHF
many	TRBV9	16	TRBJ2-1	TRBD2	TGTGCCAGCAGCGTAGAACTAGCGGAGATCTACAATGAGCAGTTCTTC	CASSVELAEIYNEQFF
many	TRBV6-1	11	TRBJ1-2	NA	TGTGCCAGCAGAGCAGTCTATGGCTACACCTTC	CASRAVYGYTF
many	TRBV9	18	TRBJ2-3	TRBD1	TGTGCCAGCAGCGCAGGTCTTCGAGGGGGCCGTGGGACAGATACGCAGTATTTT	CASSAGLRGGRGTDTQYF
many	TRBV7-2	13	TRBJ1-2	TRBD1	TGTGCCAGCAGCCCAGGGGACAGTTATGGCTACACCTTC	CASSPGDSYGYTF
many	TRBV7-2	14	TRBJ2-4	NA	TGTGCCAGCAGCTCTGGACAAGGGTTTAACATTCAGTACTTC	CASSSGQGFNIQYF
few	TRBV5-5	15	TRBJ1-6	NA	TGTGCCAGCAGCTTGGATGGACAGAGAGGTTCACCCCTCCACTTT	CASSLDGQRGSPLHF
many	TRBV7-9	14	TRBJ2-2	NA	TGTGCCAGCAGCTTAGTTTCAGGCACCGGGGAGCTGTTTTTT	CASSLVSGTGELFF
NA	TRBV6-2/TRBV6-3	14	TRBJ2-1	NA	TGTGCCAGCAGTTACCCTTGGGTCTACAATGACCAGTTCTTC	CASSYPWVYNDQFF
many	TRBV18	14	TRBJ2-1	NA	TGTGCCAGCTCACCACCTCAGGCGTTGAGTGAGCAGTTCTTC	CASSPPQALSEQFF
many	TRBV7-9	13	TRBJ2-1	NA	TGTGCCAGCAGCTTAGCCACCTCCGTACCCCCGTTCTTC	CASSLATSVPPFF
NA	TRBV2	14	TRBJ2-1	NA	TGTGCCAGCAGTGAGCGGCTACTAGTTCGCGAGCAGTTCTTC	CASSERLLVREQFF
many	TRBV20-1	12	TRBJ1-1	NA	TGCAGTGCTCCCAAAGACGGGAGTGTGGCTTTCTTT	CSAPKDGSVAFF
many	TRBV24-1	13	TRBJ1-4	NA	TGTGCCACCAGTGATGCCTCGGCAGAAAAACTGTTTTTT	CATSDASAEKLFF
NA	TRBV20-1	14	TRBJ2-2	TRBD2	TGCAGTGCTAGGGAGCTAGCGGGAGCCGGGGAGCTGTTTTTT	CSARELAGAGELFF
many	TRBV5-1	18	TRBJ2-6	NA	TGCGCCAGCAGCTTGGCGGGGACGGAACAGTCCGGGGCCAACGTCCTGACTTTC	CASSLAGTEQSGANVLTF
many	TRBV12-3/TRBV12-4	18	TRBJ2-2	TRBD1	TGTGCCAGCAGAAAAGACAGGGGGCGGGCTCAGGACACCGGGGAGCTGTTTTTT	CASRKDRGRAQDTGELFF
many	TRBV5-1	12	TRBJ1-2	NA	TGCGCCAGCAGCTACGAAAAAAGTGGCTACACCTTC	CASSYEKSGYTF
NA	TRBV20-1	12	TRBJ2-1	NA	TGCAGTGCTAGAGATCTTAACGGTGAGCAGTTCTTC	CSARDLNGEQFF
many	TRBV6-5	15	TRBJ2-7	TRBD2	TGTGCCAGCAGGGAACTAGCGGGAGGCCTGGGGGAGCAGTACTTC	CASRELAGGLGEQYF
many	TRBV29-1	17	TRBJ2-6	TRBD1	TGCAGCGTGGGGACAGGGCGAGGGGGCTCTGGGGCCAACGTCCTGACTTTC	CSVGTGRGGSGANVLTF
many	TRBV3-1	15	TRBJ2-5	NA	TGTGCCAGCAGCCCCCTGGCGGGCCCTCGGGAGACCCAGTACTTC	CASSPLAGPRETQYF
once	TRBV11-1	14	TRBJ2-7	NA	TGTGCCAGCAGCCGCAACAGGGACGCCTACGAGCAGTACTTC	CASSRNRDAYEQYF
many	TRBV3-1	13	TRBJ1-1	NA	TGTGCCAGCAGCCAAGATGGGGGGGGACGAGCTTTCTTT	CASSQDGGGRAFF
NA	TRBV5-1	12	TRBJ1-6	NA	TGCGCCAGCAGCTCAGGGGATTCACCCCTCCACTTT	CASSSGDSPLHF
many	TRBV5-1	14	TRBJ1-1	TRBD1	TGCGCCAGCAGCGCCCGACAGGGAAACACTGAAGCTTTCTTT	CASSARQGNTEAFF
many	TRBV6-5	15	TRBJ1-1	NA	TGTGCCAGCAGTCACCGGGACGCTATGAACACTGAAGCTTTCTTT	CASSHRDAMNTEAFF
many	TRBV5-6	14	TRBJ1-5	TRBD1	TGTGCCAGCAGCGTGACAGGGGGCGATCAGCCCCAGCATTTT	CASSVTGGDQPQHF
many	TRBV7-8	17	TRBJ2-4	NA	TGTGCCAGCAGCTTAGCGCATACAATCGGGGCCAAAAACATTCAGTACTTC	CASSLAHTIGAKNIQYF
many	TRBV12-3/TRBV12-4	20	TRBJ2-3	TRBD2	TGTGCCAGCAGTGGGGGACTAGCGGGAGTCAATGTTCCCAGCACAGATACGCAGTATTTT	CASSGGLAGVNVPSTDTQYF
many	TRBV12-3/TRBV12-4	13	TRBJ2-3	NA	TGTGCCAGCCAAAAGACAGACACAGATACGCAGTATTTT	CASQKTDTDTQYF
NA	TRBV29-1	14	TRBJ2-5	NA	TGCAGCGTTGTGGAGGGAAGATCTTGGGAGACCCAGTACTTC	CSVVEGRSWETQYF
NA	TRBV7-9	14	TRBJ1-5	NA	TGTGCCAGCAGCCCCGTTCGGTCGGCTCAGCCCCAGCATTTT	CASSPVRSAQPQHF
many	TRBV24-1	16	TRBJ2-7	TRBD2	TGTGCCACCAGTGACCGCGGGACTAGCGGGGAATACGAGCAGTACTTC	CATSDRGTSGEYEQYF
many	TRBV6-1	13	TRBJ1-4	NA	TGTGCCAGCAGTAGGGGGGTTAATGAAAAACTGTTTTTT	CASSRGVNEKLFF
NA	TRBV2	15	TRBJ2-1	TRBD1	TGTGCCAGCAGCCCCCCGGGACAGGGCTACAATGAGCAGTTCTTC	CASSPPGQGYNEQFF
many	TRBV7-9	10	TRBJ2-1	NA	TGTGCCAGCAACTCTAATGAGCAGTTCTTC	CASNSNEQFF
many	TRBV7-2	16	TRBJ1-2	TRBD1	TGTGCCAGCAGCTCACAACCGGGACAGGGGATTGGTGGCTACACCTTC	CASSSQPGQGIGGYTF
many	TRBV27	14	TRBJ2-5	NA	TGTGCCAGCAGTTTCCAGGGAAGCCAAGAGACCCAGTACTTC	CASSFQGSQETQYF
many	TRBV11-2	21	TRBJ2-1	TRBD2	TGTGCCAGCAGCTTTAGTAGGGCGGGAGGGATTTCAGAATACCCCTACAATGAGCAGTTCTTC	CASSFSRAGGISEYPYNEQFF
many	TRBV10-3	13	TRBJ2-7	NA	TGTGCCATCGCTTCGAGGGGAGGTTACGAGCAGTACTTC	CAIASRGGYEQYF
many	TRBV20-1	14	TRBJ1-2	NA	TGCAGTGCCAGTGCGGGGAACGATCTCTATGGCTACACCTTC	CSASAGNDLYGYTF
many	TRBV28	15	TRBJ2-7	NA	TGTGCCAGCAGTTTATTAGCAGGAAAAACCTACGAGCAGTACTTC	CASSLLAGKTYEQYF
few	TRBV27	19	TRBJ2-7	TRBD2	TGTGCCAGCAGACAAAACCCGATCGGGCTAGCGGGGCGGTACTACGAGCAGTACTTC	CASRQNPIGLAGRYYEQYF
many	TRBV6-5	14	TRBJ1-1	TRBD1	TGTGCCAGCAGGAGGGGGCGGTTGAACACTGAAGCTTTCTTT	CASRRGRLNTEAFF
many	TRBV12-3/TRBV12-4	14	TRBJ2-3	NA	TGTGCCAGCAGACCCCGGGACGCTCAAGATACGCAGTATTTT	CASRPRDAQDTQYF
many	TRBV10-3	13	TRBJ2-3	NA	TGTGCCATCGCGGCGGTCGCGGCAGATACGCAGTATTTT	CAIAAVAADTQYF
many	TRBV19	14	TRBJ2-5	NA	TGTGCCAGTAGTATTAGGGGGGGTCAAGAGACCCAGTACTTC	CASSIRGGQETQYF